This T cell receptor (beta chain) was retrieved from a study of T cell changes during pregnancy in multiple sclerosis (dated by TCRdb to the late 2010s). Turning to the overall study: The study looked at changes in the T cell repertoire across pregnancy in women with multiple sclerosis.

Receptor amplification or capture employed the immunoSEQ multiplex PCR assay. This immuneACCESS table, as held by TCRdb, lists in-frame sequences with V and J called but not all clones. Of the missing ones, under half trace to an unresolved V gene in checked studies; the others have no known cause. In this sample the table shows fewer than 40,000 clones, roughly 91% of which occur a single time. The ten largest clonotypes hold about 0.4% of the sample. Trimmed from V: 3 bases; trimmed from J: 7 bases; junction bases lacking a gene match: 8. Its CDR3 holds 14 amino acids, cysteine through phenylalanine. Here the CDR3 DNA is all that survives: 42 bases in frame from base 1. Via the germline V gene, CDR1 is ENHRY and CDR2 SYGVKD. On this clone itself: Its antigen is not yet known. No base-level quality is on record; no much larger clone is a single base apart.

The source of this sequence is a female donor in good health, enrolled as a control in a pregnancy study. The chain was built from TRBV10-3 and TRBJ2-7, with 8 bases matching TRBD1. The sequencing here drew on CD4+ T cells from peripheral blood mononuclear cells, taken after pregnancy. The CDR3 has the sequence CAISDRQGAGEQYF. DNA sequence: TGTGCCATCAGTGATCGTCAGGGGGCGGGGGAGCAGTACTTC.